The clone carrying this TCR beta chain was seen many times. TCR beta VDJ combinations and CDR3 sequences were profiled from genomic DNA. MiXCR, applied by TCRdb to the reads, yields one record per CDR3 protein. The sample includes 150,000 to 180,000 distinct CDR3 sequences, about 52% of them seen just once. The sample belongs to a study of CD8+CD57+ T cells in acquired aplastic anemia. Germline-derived CDR1 and CDR2 are MNHNS and SASEGT. This CDR3 comprises 15 residues. Trimming pared 8 bases from V and 3 bases from J, leaving 20 bases between. In patients chosen for sequencing, flow cytometry had shown CD8+CD57+ cell expansion. Patients uniformly had severe acquired aplastic anemia. When blood sampling took place, the patients had received no therapy.

The rearrangement links TRBV6-1 to TRBJ2-7; tentative D call: TRBD2 (6 bases). The sequenced material came from sorted CD4+, CD8+, or CD8+CD57+ T cells (not recorded which) from PBMCs. The clonotype comes from a human donor with aplastic anemia. CDR3 bases: TGTGCCAGCCCCTTGGTGGGCGGTAGCGGCTACGAGCAGTACTTC. Its protein product is CASPLVGGSGYEQYF.